The 31 T cell receptor beta chains in this list originate from one sample, sequenced in a study of response to subunit inactivated influenza vaccine. TCRdb re-analysed the RT-PCR reads in MiXCR, keeping a single row per CDR3 protein. Here the sample spans fewer than 800,000 distinct CDR3 sequences, around a sixth being singletons. Sequencing was performed on PBMCs from blood, taken 12 days after vaccination. The source is a man in his forties or fifties who received an inactivated influenza vaccine.

This clonotype came up a few times. The chain has TRBV20-1 and TRBJ2-1; D uncertain. The V and J ends lost 2 bases and 6 bases respectively, with 5 bases between them. Germline loops: CDR1 DFQATT, CDR2 SNEGSKA (reference sequence). The CDR3 loop spans 11 amino acids. The CDR3 coding sequence is TGCAGTGCTAGAAGAATCAATGAGCAGTTCTTC. Translated, it gives CSARRINEQFF.

This clonotype showed up many times. This sequence joins TRBV12-3 or TRBV12-4 and TRBJ2-3; no reliable D call. This CDR3 comprises 14 residues. V was cut by 6 bases and J by 1 base, with 11 bases left in between. CDR3 in amino acids: CASSLTGGTDTQYF. In DNA, the CDR3 is TGTGCCAGCAGCTTAACTGGGGGCACAGATACGCAGTATTTT.

The genes are TRBV11-2 and TRBJ2-1, with TRBD2 matching over 11 bases. The CDR3 runs 15 residues. V was clipped by 5 bases and J by 8 bases; unmatched bases: 8. Looked up from germline, CDR1 is SGHAT and CDR2 is FQNNGV. CDR3 DNA sequence: TGTGCCAGCAGCCCGACTAGCGGGATTCTCGATGAGCAGTTCTTC. Translated, it gives CASSPTSGILDEQFF.

The V and J genes are TRBV6-5 and TRBJ2-7, with 10 bases that match TRBD1. V gave up 0 bases and J gave up 2 bases; unmatched junction bases: 1. This CDR3 is 15 amino acids long. CDR1 is MNHEY, CDR2 SVGAGI, per germline. In DNA, the CDR3 is TGTGCCAGCAGTTACTCGGGACAGGGGACCTACGAGCAGTACTTC. It translates to CASSYSGQGTYEQYF.

This clonotype occurred once. This rearrangement joins TRBV4-2 to TRBJ1-6; D is unclear. V was shortened by 5 bases and J by 6 bases, with 11 bases between the two germline ends. CDR1 is LGHNA, CDR2 YNFKEQ, per germline. This CDR3 is built from 14 residues. CDR3 region: CASSAHGVNSPLHF. As DNA, the CDR3 is TGTGCCAGCAGCGCCCATGGGGTTAATTCACCCCTCCACTTT.

Only a few counts were recorded for this clonotype. The genes are TRBV6-1 and TRBJ1-1, with a tentative D call TRBD1 (6 bases). V gave up 5 bases and J gave up 5 bases, with 12 bases separating them. CDR3 length: 13 residues. CDR1 MNHNS and CDR2 SASEGT come from the germline V gene. In nucleotides, the CDR3 is TGTGCCAGCAGTACCCGGGACAAGACTGAAGCTTTCTTT. Amino acids: CASSTRDKTEAFF.

This clonotype was detected only a few times. J is TRBJ2-1 and V is TRBV28; D gene ambiguous. V dropped 8 bases and J dropped 15 bases, with 17 bases sitting between them. The CDR3 totals 11 residues. Germline loops: CDR1 MDHEN, CDR2 SYDVKM. In nucleotides, the CDR3 is TGTGCCAGCCCCGGTATAGGGTCCGGGTTCTTC. Protein sequence: CASPGIGSGFF.

In this sample, this clonotype turned up a few times. The chain recombines TRBV20-1 with TRBJ1-2; D is possibly TRBD1 (5 bases). The CDR3 extends over 15 amino acids. Germline V gives CDR1 DFQATT, CDR2 SNEGSKA (reference sequence). Trimming removed 0 bases at V and 7 bases at J, with 18 bases between. The CDR3 nucleotides read TGCAGTGCTAGAGAATCGGGACGGTGGGTCGGTGGCTACACCTTC. Its translation: CSARESGRWVGGYTF.

This clonotype was counted a few times. The chain uses TRBV6-2 or TRBV6-3 and TRBJ2-1; TRBD2 aligns across 10 bases. The CDR3 runs 17 residues. J was trimmed by 7 bases and V by 0 bases; bases with no gene match: 9. Germline V gene lookup returns CDR1 MNHEY and CDR2 SVGEGT. Here the CDR3 DNA reads TGTGCCAGCAGTTACTCCTCTAGCGGGGGATTTGGGAATGAGCAGTTCTTC. Its translation is CASSYSSSGGFGNEQFF.

This clonotype was detected many times. This chain joins TRBV29-1 and TRBJ2-5; 7 bases align to TRBD2. J was trimmed by 4 bases and V by 7 bases; bases with no gene match: 6. CDR3 size: 12 residues. Germline lookup yields CDR1 SQVTM and CDR2 ANQGSEA. The DNA for the CDR3 is TGCAGCGCCGAGGCGGGAGCAGAGACCCAGTACTTC. This codes for CSAEAGAETQYF. The full variable domain, in which reference TRBV29-1 and TRBJ2-5 provide the parts outside the CDR3, is SAVISQKPSRDICQRGTSLTIQCQVDSQVTMMFWYRQQPGQSLTLIATANQGSEATYESGFVIDKFPISRPNLTFSTLTVSNMSPEDSSIYLCSAEAGAETQYFGPGTRLLVL.

At least ten counts were recorded for this clonotype. This chain connects TRBV5-1 to TRBJ2-1, with a tentative D call TRBD2 (5 bases). CDR1 is SGHRS and CDR2 is YFSETQ in the germline V gene. The ends were cut back, 0 bases at V and 8 bases at J, with 15 bases in the middle. CDR3 length: 15 residues. The CDR3 bases are TGCGCCAGCAGCTTGGCGGGATCCCAAGGCCATGAGCAGTTCTTC. It is translated as CASSLAGSQGHEQFF.

The rearrangement joins TRBV15 to TRBJ2-3; the D call may be TRBD1 or TRBD2 (6 bases each). Per the germline V gene, CDR1 is LNHNV and CDR2 is YYDKDF (reference sequence). The CDR3 runs to 16 residues. Deletions cut 0 bases from V and 3 bases from J, with 13 bases between. CDR3 DNA: TGTGCCACCAGCAGAGATGGGGGGCCCCGGACAGATACGCAGTATTTT. It codes for CATSRDGGPRTDTQYF.

This clonotype was picked up a small number of times. The chain uses TRBV6-2 or TRBV6-3 and TRBJ2-7; D gene unclear. CDR3 length equals 12 residues. The germline CDR1 and CDR2 sequences are MNHEY and SVGEGT. The ends were cut back, 5 bases at V and 3 bases at J, with 8 bases in the middle. The CDR3 reads CASSPRLYEQYF. For the CDR3, the DNA is TGTGCCAGCAGTCCCCGACTCTACGAGCAGTACTTC.

This clonotype came up many times. The chain recombines TRBV4-1 with TRBJ2-5, with D unclear. The CDR3 extends over 15 amino acids. CDR1 and CDR2 from the germline V gene are MGHRA and YSYEKL. Trimming took 1 base from V and 1 from J, leaving 10 bases between them. CDR3 sequence: CASSQVGSLQETQYF. CDR3 in DNA: TGCGCCAGCAGCCAAGTCGGTTCTCTCCAAGAGACCCAGTACTTC.

This clonotype was detected a few times. This chain joins TRBV20-1 and TRBJ2-4, with D perhaps assigned TRBD1 or TRBD2 (5 bases each). Deletions cut 5 bases from V and 8 bases from J, with 16 bases between. The CDR3 sequence is 13 residues long. Looked up from germline, CDR1 is DFQATT and CDR2 is SNEGSKA (reference sequence). Written as DNA, the CDR3 is TGCAGTGCTCGGACCGGGACCGTTGACATTCAGTACTTC. This codes for CSARTGTVDIQYF.

The V gene is TRBV7-2, the J gene TRBJ2-5, with TRBD2 identical over 7 bases. The CDR3 contains 14 residues. Trimming removed 5 bases from V and 2 bases from J; junction bases left unmatched: 5. Germline loops: CDR1 SGHTA, CDR2 FQGNSA. DNA for the CDR3: TGTGCCAGCAGCCCGCAAGCGGGGCAAGAGACCCAGTACTTC. It is translated as CASSPQAGQETQYF.

The chain has TRBV6-6 and TRBJ2-1; D may be TRBD1 (5 bases). V lost 1 base and J 10 bases, leaving 11 bases between the germline ends. CDR3 size: 13 residues. Germline assignment: CDR1 MNHNY and CDR2 SVGAGI (reference sequence). Here the CDR3 reads CASSYLGEGEQFF. CDR3 nucleotide sequence: TGTGCCAGCAGTTACTTAGGGGAAGGCGAGCAGTTCTTC.

This rearrangement joins TRBV5-6 to TRBJ2-3; no clear D gene. The CDR3 is 14 residues long. Trimming shortened V by 4 bases and J by 2 bases, and 11 bases separated the two germline ends. Germline values: CDR1 SGHDT, CDR2 YYEEEE. The CDR3 region has the DNA TGTGCCAGCAGCACCCGTCGCCCCACAGATACGCAGTATTTT. Residues: CASSTRRPTDTQYF.

This clonotype was picked up many times. The chain carries TRBV12-3 or TRBV12-4 and TRBJ2-2; the match to TRBD1 covers 7 bases. The CDR3 runs to 15 residues. Trimming at V came to 5 bases and at J to 7 bases, leaving 10 bases not matched to a gene. The CDR3 DNA follows: TGTGCCAGCAGTGCTAACAGGGGTTCGAACGGGGAGCTGTTTTTT. It is translated as CASSANRGSNGELFF.

This clonotype has a handful of counts. CDR3 protein: CASSLQGWDEQFF. The CDR3 DNA reads TGTGCCAGCAGCCTACAGGGTTGGGATGAGCAGTTCTTC. The gene calls are TRBV7-2 and TRBJ2-1; possible D gene TRBD1, 6 bases. The CDR3 is made up of 13 amino acids. Germline loops: CDR1 SGHTA, CDR2 FQGNSA. Trimming stripped 5 bases from V and 8 bases from J, with 13 bases between.

This clonotype was picked up a small number of times. The chain links TRBV5-1 to TRBJ2-3; D not resolved. The CDR3 covers 14 residues. Germline CDR1 SGHRS, CDR2 YFSETQ. V lost 1 base, J lost 0 bases, and 6 bases lay in between. CDR3 loop: CASSLFRSTDTQYF. The CDR3 DNA reads TGCGCCAGCAGCTTGTTTCGCAGCACAGATACGCAGTATTTT.

Ten or more counts support this clonotype. The V and J genes are TRBV7-2 and TRBJ2-1; TRBD1 matches 7 bases. This CDR3 is 15 amino acids long. Looked up from germline, CDR1 is SGHTA and CDR2 is FQGNSA. V shed 5 bases, J shed 7 bases, and the junction held 11 bases outside the gene matches. CDR3 nucleotides: TGTGCCAGCAGCCTAACCAGGGGGATTATGAATGAGCAGTTCTTC. The encoded protein is CASSLTRGIMNEQFF. Supplemented by reference TRBV7-2 and TRBJ2-1, the full variable domain reads GAGVSQSPSNKVTEKGKDVELRCDPISGHTALYWYRQSLGQGLEFLIYFQGNSAPDKSGLPSDRFSAERTGGSVSTLTIQRTQQEDSAVYLCASSLTRGIMNEQFFGPGTRLTVL.

The table lists this clonotype with a few counts. The V gene is TRBV12-3 or TRBV12-4, the J gene TRBJ1-3; D unresolved. The CDR3 is made up of 14 amino acids. Between the trimmed V and J ends, which lost 3 bases and 4 bases, there was a span of 10 bases. In DNA, the CDR3 is TGTGCCAGCAGTTTGTACCGGAGAGGAAACACCATATATTTT. This translates into CASSLYRRGNTIYF.

This chain connects TRBV12-3 or TRBV12-4 to TRBJ2-2, with D possibly being TRBD2 (6 bases). The CDR3 has 14 residues. V lost 3 bases and J 5 bases, leaving 10 bases between the germline ends. The CDR3 nucleotides are TGTGCCAGCAGTTTGGAGGGGTGGACCGGGGAGCTGTTTTTT. It is translated as CASSLEGWTGELFF.

This clonotype was counted a few times. V usage is TRBV12-3 or TRBV12-4 and J usage is TRBJ1-6; no clear D. This CDR3 has 15 residues. V was pared by 4 bases and J by 3 bases, with 10 bases between. Here the CDR3 DNA reads TGTGCCAGCAGTTCCCGGGTCAACTATAATTCACCCCTCCACTTT. Translating it yields CASSSRVNYNSPLHF.

This clonotype was counted between two and nine times. The rearrangement joins TRBV5-5 to TRBJ2-2; tentative D call: TRBD2 (5 bases). The germline V and J ends were trimmed by 4 bases and 7 bases, with 20 bases remaining between them. Germline CDR1 and CDR2: SGHKS and YYEKEE (reference sequence). CDR3 size: 16 residues. The CDR3 protein is CASSPNAGVLGGELFF. As DNA, the CDR3 is TGTGCCAGCAGCCCCAACGCGGGCGTCTTGGGCGGGGAGCTGTTTTTT.

This clonotype was seen repeatedly, ten times or more. The chain has TRBV25-1 and TRBJ2-1; D ambiguous. CDR3 length: 15 amino acids. Trimming cost V 4 bases and J 0 bases, with 10 bases left between them. CDR1 and CDR2 from the germline V gene are MGHDK and SYGVNS. Here the CDR3 reads CASSVLASSYNEQFF. The CDR3 DNA reads TGTGCCAGCAGTGTTTTGGCGAGCTCCTACAATGAGCAGTTCTTC.

V gene TRBV5-1 combines with J gene TRBJ2-5; TRBD2 is a possible D gene (5 bases). V was cut by 3 bases and J by 5 bases, with 8 bases left in between. Germline-derived CDR1 and CDR2 are SGHRS and YFSETQ. This CDR3 contains 12 residues. The CDR3 is CASSSTSETQYF. CDR3 DNA: TGCGCCAGCAGCTCCACTAGTGAGACCCAGTACTTC.

The rearrangement uses TRBV5-5 and TRBJ1-3; D might be TRBD1 (6 bases). The CDR3 runs to 16 residues. CDR1 and CDR2 (germline): SGHKS, YYEKEE (reference sequence). Trimming stripped 5 bases from V and 0 bases from J, with 15 bases between. This CDR3 reads CASSPGTLSSGNTIYF. The CDR3, as DNA: TGTGCCAGCAGTCCCGGGACATTGAGCTCTGGAAACACCATATATTTT.

This clonotype came up many times. V usage is TRBV29-1 and J usage is TRBJ2-1, with unresolved D. This CDR3 is 15 amino acids long. V lost 2 bases to trimming and J lost 6 bases, with 17 bases between them. The germline CDR1 and CDR2 sequences are SQVTM and ANQGSEA. The CDR3 reads CSVERGPYRPNEQFF. The CDR3, as DNA: TGCAGCGTTGAAAGAGGACCGTACAGACCCAATGAGCAGTTCTTC.

Of note for this clonotype: One end of the junction varies from germline; a read error may be responsible. The chain has TRBV20-1 and TRBJ2-7; the match to TRBD2 covers 9 bases. CDR1 DFQATT and CDR2 SNEGSKA come from the germline V gene (reference sequence). The CDR3 contains 15 residues. CDR3 DNA: TGCAATGCTAGAGATGCGGGGGGGGGGCTCTACGAGCAGTACTTC. Encoded protein: CNARDAGGGLYEQYF.